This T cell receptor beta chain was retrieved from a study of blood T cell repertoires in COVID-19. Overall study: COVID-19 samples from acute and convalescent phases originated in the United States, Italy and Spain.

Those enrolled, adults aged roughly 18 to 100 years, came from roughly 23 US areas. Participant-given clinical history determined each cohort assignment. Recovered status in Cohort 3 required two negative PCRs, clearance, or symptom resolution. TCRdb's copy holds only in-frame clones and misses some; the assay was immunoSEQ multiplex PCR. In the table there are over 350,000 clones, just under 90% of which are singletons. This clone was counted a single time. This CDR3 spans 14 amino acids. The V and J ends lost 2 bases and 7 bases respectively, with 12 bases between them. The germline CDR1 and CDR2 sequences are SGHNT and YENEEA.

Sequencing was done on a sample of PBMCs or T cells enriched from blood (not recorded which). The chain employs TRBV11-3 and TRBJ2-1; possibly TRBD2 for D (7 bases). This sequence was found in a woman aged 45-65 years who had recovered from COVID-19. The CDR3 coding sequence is TGTGCCAGCAGCTTACGAGGGGGGGAGAATGAGCAGTTCTTC. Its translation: CASSLRGGENEQFF.